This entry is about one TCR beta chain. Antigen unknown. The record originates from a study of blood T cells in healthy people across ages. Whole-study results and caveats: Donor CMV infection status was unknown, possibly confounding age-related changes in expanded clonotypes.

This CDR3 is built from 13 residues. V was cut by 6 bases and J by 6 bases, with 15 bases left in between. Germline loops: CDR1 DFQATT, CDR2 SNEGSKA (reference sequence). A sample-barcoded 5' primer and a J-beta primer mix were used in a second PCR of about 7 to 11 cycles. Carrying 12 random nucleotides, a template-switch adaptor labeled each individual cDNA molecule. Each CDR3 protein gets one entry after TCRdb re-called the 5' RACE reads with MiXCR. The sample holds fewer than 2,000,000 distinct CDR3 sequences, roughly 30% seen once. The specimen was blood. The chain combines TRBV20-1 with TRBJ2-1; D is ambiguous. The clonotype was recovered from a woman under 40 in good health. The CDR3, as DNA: TGCAGTGCAGACTTGCTGGGCCCCAATGAGCAGTTCTTC. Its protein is CSADLLGPNEQFF.